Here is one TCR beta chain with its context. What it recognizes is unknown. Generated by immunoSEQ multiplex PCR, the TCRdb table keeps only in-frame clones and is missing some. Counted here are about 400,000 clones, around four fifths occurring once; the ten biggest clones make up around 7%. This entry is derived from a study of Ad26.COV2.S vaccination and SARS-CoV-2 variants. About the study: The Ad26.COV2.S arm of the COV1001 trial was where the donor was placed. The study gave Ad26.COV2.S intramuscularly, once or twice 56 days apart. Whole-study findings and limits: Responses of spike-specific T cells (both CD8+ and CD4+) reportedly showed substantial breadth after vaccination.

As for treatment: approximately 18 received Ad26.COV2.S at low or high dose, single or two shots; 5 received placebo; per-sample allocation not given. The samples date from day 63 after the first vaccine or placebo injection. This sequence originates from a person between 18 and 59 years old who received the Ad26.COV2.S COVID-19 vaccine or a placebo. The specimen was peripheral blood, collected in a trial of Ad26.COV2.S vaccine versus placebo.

The CDR3 sequence: CATSDRFSNQPQHF. The CDR3 DNA reads as TGTGCCACCAGTGACCGTTTTAGCAATCAGCCCCAGCATTTT. The chain is built from TRBV24-1 and TRBJ1-5, with D unresolved. The CDR3 spans 14 residues. CDR1 and CDR2 (germline): KGHDR, SFDVKD. V was pared by 4 bases and J by 0 bases, with 6 bases between.